The rows below give T cell receptor beta chains drawn from one sample of a study of human T cells and chemical hapten exposure. TCRdb itself ran the RACE reads through MiXCR, one entry per CDR3 protein. The sample shows about 360,000 distinct CDR3 sequences, roughly 4.8% of them seen only once. The sequences come from whole blood, collected in connection with sensitization to the hapten diphenylcyclopropenone (DPC). The receptor source for this set is a woman aged 45 to 65 with alopecia areata. Some clones in this sample may be carry-over from other donors' samples. The CDR3 runs from the conserved cysteine through the conserved F or W. A D gene is named only where the DNA matches it firmly. Only some rows state a clone size, as once, few, many or a class for expanded clones.

V gene	J gene	D gene	clone size	CDR3 protein	CDR3 DNA
TRBV28	TRBJ1-2	TRBD1	many	CASSRLRGQGSGYTF	TGTGCCAGCAGCCGACTCAGGGGACAGGGATCGGGGTACACCTTC
TRBV20-1	TRBJ2-1	.	few	CSARVTSRGPNEQFF	TGCAGTGCTAGAGTTACTAGCAGGGGACCCAATGAGCAGTTCTTC
TRBV11-2	TRBJ1-3	.	many	CASSLDGNTIYF	TGTGCCAGCAGCTTAGACGGAAACACCATATATTTT
TRBV29-1	TRBJ2-3	.	.	CSVDHLRDPGGTDTQYF	TGCAGCGTTGACCACCTCCGGGACCCTGGGGGCACAGATACGCAGTATTTT
TRBV7-9	TRBJ2-2	.	many	CASRDGSTGELFF	TGTGCCAGCCGGGACGGATCCACCGGGGAGCTGTTTTTT
TRBV4-1	TRBJ2-3	.	few	CASSQIDTDTQYF	TGCGCCAGCAGCCAAATCGACACAGATACGCAGTATTTT
TRBV20-1	TRBJ1-1	.	many	CSARSGAVTEAFF	TGCAGTGCTAGATCTGGGGCGGTCACTGAAGCTTTCTTT
TRBV12-3/TRBV12-4	TRBJ2-1	.	few	CASSLGSPGRSYNEQFF	TGTGCCAGCAGTCTGGGAAGCCCCGGCCGCTCCTACAATGAGCAGTTCTTC
TRBV21-1	TRBJ2-1	.	few	CASRVTGEQFF	TGTGCCAGCAGGGTTACAGGCGAGCAGTTCTTC
TRBV2	TRBJ2-7	.	.	CASRRTFGEQYF	TGTGCCAGCAGAAGGACGTTTGGGGAGCAGTACTTC
TRBV20-1	TRBJ2-7	TRBD2	.	CSATVGGVATREQYF	TGCAGTGCCACCGTGGGGGGGGTGGCTACGAGGGAGCAGTACTTC
TRBV15	TRBJ2-7	TRBD1	few	CATSRSSGTGSYEQYF	TGTGCCACCAGCAGATCCTCCGGGACAGGGTCCTACGAGCAGTACTTC
TRBV4-1	TRBJ2-5	TRBD2	.	CASSPLTSGAPQETQYF	TGCGCCAGCAGCCCCCTGACTAGCGGGGCCCCACAAGAGACCCAGTACTTC
TRBV29-1	TRBJ2-2	.	few	CSVVGTSSNTGELFF	TGCAGCGTTGTAGGTACTTCTTCGAACACCGGGGAGCTGTTTTTT
TRBV21-1	TRBJ1-5	.	many	CASSKDREGDQPQHF	TGTGCCAGCAGCAAGGACAGGGAAGGGGATCAGCCCCAGCATTTT
TRBV12-3/TRBV12-4	TRBJ1-1	.	many	CASSFGLLNTEAFF	TGTGCCAGCAGCTTTGGACTCTTGAACACTGAAGCTTTCTTT
TRBV7-2	TRBJ2-1	TRBD2	.	CASSERTSGRIRNNEQFF	TGTGCCAGCAGCGAGAGGACTAGCGGGAGGATAAGGAACAATGAGCAGTTCTTC
TRBV11-2	TRBJ2-4	.	.	CASGGAANIQYF	TGTGCCAGCGGGGGAGCGGCAAACATTCAGTACTTC
TRBV12-3/TRBV12-4	TRBJ1-1	TRBD1	many	CASSWRTGVNTEAFF	TGTGCCAGCAGTTGGCGGACAGGGGTGAACACTGAAGCTTTCTTT
TRBV10-3	TRBJ2-1	TRBD1	many	CAISVQGANNEQFF	TGTGCCATCAGTGTACAGGGGGCTAACAATGAGCAGTTCTTC
TRBV6-2/TRBV6-3	TRBJ2-1	TRBD1	few	CASSSGQENSYNEQFF	TGTGCCAGCAGCTCCGGACAGGAGAACTCCTACAATGAGCAGTTCTTC
TRBV18	TRBJ2-4	TRBD1	many	CASSPGQGDIQYF	TGTGCCAGCTCCCCGGGACAGGGAGACATTCAGTACTTC
TRBV10-2	TRBJ2-4	TRBD1	many	CASGRGDRGLAKNIQYF	TGCGCCAGCGGTAGAGGAGACAGGGGGTTAGCCAAAAACATTCAGTACTTC
TRBV12-3/TRBV12-4	TRBJ1-1	TRBD1	.	CASSLDRAPKAFF	TGTGCCAGCAGCTTAGACAGGGCTCCAAAAGCTTTCTTT
TRBV6-6	TRBJ2-3	.	many	CASSFYGNTDTQYF	TGTGCCAGCAGTTTCTATGGGAACACAGATACGCAGTATTTT
TRBV6-6	TRBJ2-1	.	many	CASSYRVSDEQFF	TGTGCCAGCAGTTACAGAGTTTCCGATGAGCAGTTCTTC
TRBV6-2/TRBV6-3	TRBJ1-5	TRBD1	many	CASSHTDRVNQPQHF	TGTGCCAGCAGTCACACGGACAGGGTTAATCAGCCCCAGCATTTT
TRBV7-2	TRBJ1-4	.	many	CASSPHGGALPVF	TGTGCCAGCAGCCCCCATGGCGGGGCCCTCCCTGTTTTT
TRBV12-3/TRBV12-4	TRBJ1-1	.	many	CASSAGGGTTEAFF	TGTGCCAGCAGTGCAGGAGGGGGGACTACTGAAGCTTTCTTT
TRBV6-6	TRBJ1-5	.	many	CASPPGPQHF	TGTGCCAGCCCTCCGGGGCCCCAGCATTTT
TRBV14	TRBJ2-3	.	many	CASSRRLGDTQYF	TGTGCCAGCAGCCGCCGACTAGGAGATACGCAGTATTTT
TRBV24-1	TRBJ2-6	.	many	CATSSPGSNPSGANVLTF	TGTGCCACCAGTAGCCCCGGGTCCAACCCCTCTGGGGCCAACGTCCTGACTTTC
TRBV25-1	TRBJ2-3	.	.	CASGRRGDTQYF	TGTGCCAGCGGCAGACGGGGAGATACGCAGTATTTT
TRBV6-1	TRBJ2-1	TRBD2	many	CASSEMGLAGNEQFF	TGTGCCAGCAGTGAAATGGGACTAGCGGGAAATGAGCAGTTCTTC
TRBV15	TRBJ1-1	.	many	CATSRDRQGSYTEAFF	TGTGCCACCAGCAGAGATCGGCAGGGTTCTTACACTGAAGCTTTCTTT
TRBV3-1	TRBJ1-1	.	few	CASSLDGMNTEAFF	TGTGCCAGCAGCTTAGACGGCATGAACACTGAAGCTTTCTTT
TRBV20-1	TRBJ2-3	.	many	CSAPMSGSTDTQYF	TGCAGTGCCCCAATGAGCGGGAGCACAGATACGCAGTATTTT
TRBV3-1	TRBJ1-2	TRBD1	many	CASSQGTGGYGYTF	TGTGCCAGCAGCCAAGGGACAGGGGGCTATGGCTACACCTTC
TRBV6-1	TRBJ1-2	.	many	CASSDQEVGYGYTF	TGTGCCAGCAGTGATCAGGAAGTCGGCTATGGCTACACCTTC
TRBV25-1	TRBJ1-2	.	many	CASSAPGSHYTF	TGTGCCAGCAGTGCCCCCGGCAGTCACTACACCTTC
TRBV5-1	TRBJ2-3	.	many	CASSFGPGGTDTQYF	TGCGCCAGCAGCTTCGGACCAGGCGGCACAGATACGCAGTATTTT
TRBV28	TRBJ1-1	.	many	CASSRGFGGQVNTEAFF	TGTGCCAGCAGCCGCGGATTTGGGGGCCAGGTGAACACTGAAGCTTTCTTT
TRBV5-4	TRBJ2-6	.	.	CASSLGRPSGANVLTF	TGTGCCAGCAGCTTGGGCCGCCCCTCTGGGGCCAACGTCCTGACTTTC
TRBV29-1	TRBJ1-4	.	many	CSGSREMGEKLFF	TGCAGCGGAAGCAGGGAGATGGGTGAAAAACTGTTTTTT
TRBV30	TRBJ2-7	.	many	CACSGVRAYEQYF	TGTGCCTGCTCAGGGGTCAGAGCCTACGAGCAGTACTTC
TRBV7-2	TRBJ2-4	.	.	CASSLDGRGRAKNIQYF	TGTGCCAGCAGCTTAGATGGCCGGGGGCGAGCCAAAAACATTCAGTACTTC
TRBV7-2	TRBJ2-5	.	many	CASSLRGYQETQYF	TGTGCCAGCAGCTTACGGGGCTACCAAGAGACCCAGTACTTC
TRBV29-1	TRBJ2-6	.	many	CSVEEREAGANVLTF	TGCAGCGTTGAAGAGCGGGAAGCTGGGGCCAACGTCCTGACTTTC
TRBV20-1	TRBJ1-3	.	many	CSASLLTSGNTIYF	TGCAGTGCTAGTCTCCTTACTTCAGGAAACACCATATATTTT